A selection of T cell receptor beta chains follows, all from one sample in a study of glioma-infiltrating T cells. TCRdb redid the calling of the multiplex PCR reads with MiXCR, one entry per CDR3 protein. This sample yields over 100,000 distinct CDR3 sequences, of which less than 30% are seen a single time; roughly 30% belongs to the top ten. Sequencing input: glioma tissue, nonneoplastic brain tissue, or PBMCs (not recorded which). Every receptor here comes from a human donor with low-grade glioma or glioblastoma, undergoing nonglioma brain surgery, or in good health (not recorded which). CDR3s leave out the opening cysteine and the closing phenylalanine or tryptophan. Clone size is stated in some rows and not others, as once, few, many or a class when expanded.

TRBJ1-6,many,TRBV12-3/TRBV12-4,ASSFRGFNSPLH
TRBJ1-6,many,TRBV10-3,AISDIGAEYNSPLH
TRBJ2-1,many,TRBV7-2,ASSLTGGPSEQF
TRBJ1-5,many,TRBV4-1,ASSQGLPTASGQPQH
TRBJ2-7,few,TRBV7-9,ASSLGLADSYEQY
TRBJ1-1,many,TRBV28,ASSLPQGSTEAF
TRBJ1-5,few,TRBV5-6,ASSLLQGTSNQPQH
TRBJ2-1,many,TRBV29-1,SVGTTSGRRNEQF
TRBJ1-2,few,TRBV19,ASSSTGSPYGYT
TRBJ1-4,-,TRBV7-9,ASSLRVGANEKLF
TRBJ2-7,many,TRBV7-9,ASSFGPEQY
TRBJ1-5,many,TRBV28,ASSLMDPAQH
TRBJ2-5,few,TRBV29-1,SVVKGQETQY
TRBJ2-7,many,TRBV11-2,ASSLALAGSYEQY
TRBJ1-1,-,TRBV27,ASSVRDKGYNTETF
TRBJ2-3,many,TRBV6-2/TRBV6-3,ASSYSHRQTTDTQY
TRBJ2-7,many,TRBV7-3,ASSLTLLAGAEQY
TRBJ2-1,many,TRBV19,ASRPPRPGDHEQF
TRBJ2-7,-,TRBV29-1,SVEDQSHEQY
TRBJ2-1,many,TRBV28,ASSSGQGRYNEQF
TRBJ2-7,few,TRBV9,ASGPRGGTYEQY
TRBJ2-7,-,TRBV19,ASSPGREKY
TRBJ2-1,-,TRBV5-1,ASSLLQTSQQF
TRBJ1-6,many,TRBV7-2,ASSLRGLGSPLH
TRBJ2-1,few,TRBV2,ASSVGRSNEQF
TRBJ2-3,many,TRBV7-2,ASSLALLARADTQY
TRBJ2-7,many,TRBV6-1,ASSEANGDEQY
TRBJ2-3,many,TRBV4-1,ASSQGPGLAGSTDTQY
TRBJ2-5,many,TRBV19,ASSMMVAETQY
TRBJ1-5,-,TRBV2,ESSDFGSSQPQH
TRBJ1-3,many,TRBV4-1,ASSQDYSSGNTIY
TRBJ1-1,-,TRBV6-2/TRBV6-3,AGRLNTEAF
TRBJ2-1,-,TRBV19,ASSIVPSYNEQF
TRBJ1-6,many,TRBV19,ASSFDRESPLH
TRBJ2-4,many,TRBV11-1,ASSSGLENIQY
TRBJ2-5,many,TRBV19,ASSRGYQETQY
TRBJ1-6,many,TRBV2,ASSELQGNSPLH
TRBJ2-3,many,TRBV6-6,ASSYGGPFTDTQY